Listed below are T cell receptor beta chains from one sample, sequenced in a study of blood T cell repertoires in COVID-19. The repertoire was sequenced with immunoSEQ multiplex PCR; TCRdb's copy has only in-frame clones and lacks some. The repertoire holds fewer than 120,000 clones, with about 85% as singletons. Specimen: peripheral blood. These receptors were taken from a human donor in a cohort sampled during active COVID-19. Both conserved end residues are part of each CDR3.

cdr3_length | v_call | cdr3_aa
16 | TRBV5-1 | CASSLAPGLSTYEQYF
11 | TRBV11-2 | CASSVEGIQYF
17 | TRBV28 | CASSFPPGQGNTGELFF
13 | TRBV6-5 | CASSPDSRAEAFF
17 | TRBV3-1/TRBV3-2 | CASSQRDRGPSNTEAFF
15 | TRBV3-1/TRBV3-2 | CASSRIHSANTEAFF
13 | TRBV7-3 | CASSPDRNYGYTF
15 | TRBV5-6 | CASSLGLAVTDTQYF
14 | TRBV5-8 | CASSFQGLVYGYTF
15 | TRBV5-8 | CASTTRDKNTDTQYF
13 | TRBV6-1 | CASSEQARRGYTF
14 | TRBV2 | CASNAGGYQETQYF
15 | TRBV21-1 | CASSRHRDRSYEQYF
15 | TRBV2 | CASSDAGPINEKLFF
19 | TRBV5-1 | CASSRGSGRGEWNTGELFF
15 | TRBV10-2 | CATYGSGGSYNEQFF
15 | TRBV5-1 | CASSGEGVGSYEQYF
14 | TRBV29-1 | CSVALMSSYNEQFF
13 | TRBV7-2 | CASSFGRRETQYF
15 | TRBV3-1/TRBV3-2 | CASSHLAGLYNEQFF
16 | TRBV2 | CASSESGLRNTGELFF
13 | TRBV11-2 | CASSLSGGKTQYF